The T cell receptor beta chain described here comes from a study of blood T cell repertoires in COVID-19. Overall study context: COVID-19 samples collected from the United States, Italy and Spain covered acute and convalescent phases.

Using immunoSEQ multiplex PCR, the repertoire was profiled, and TCRdb retains in-frame clones only, with some absent. The sample lists about 81,000 clones; 75% to 90% were seen once. Trimming at V came to 6 bases and at J to 2 bases, leaving 7 bases not matched to a gene. The CDR3 is 14 residues long. Germline lookup yields CDR1 MNHEY and CDR2 SVGAGI. Participants' reported clinical history set cohort assignment. This clone was detected only once. The sample was PBMCs or T cells enriched from blood (not recorded which). This chain connects TRBV6-5 to TRBJ2-7; 7 nucleotides match TRBD2. The TCR originated in a woman aged 45-65 years with acute COVID-19. CDR3 region: CASRRAGETYEQYF. CDR3 coding DNA: TGTGCCAGCAGGAGGGCGGGAGAGACCTACGAGCAGTACTTC.